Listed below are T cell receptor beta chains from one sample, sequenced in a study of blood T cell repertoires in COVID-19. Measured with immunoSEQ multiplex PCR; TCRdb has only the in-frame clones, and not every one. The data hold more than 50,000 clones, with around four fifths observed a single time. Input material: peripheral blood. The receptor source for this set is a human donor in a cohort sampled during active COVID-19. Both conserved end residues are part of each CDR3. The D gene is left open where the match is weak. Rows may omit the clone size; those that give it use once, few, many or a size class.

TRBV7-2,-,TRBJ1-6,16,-,TGTGCCAGCAGCTTAGCACCCGCACGGGTCCAATCACCCCTCCACTTT,CASSLAPARVQSPLHF
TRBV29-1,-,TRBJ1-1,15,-,TGCAGCGCCCACTCTCTAGGGGCCTCTGAGACTGAAGCTTTCTTT,CSAHSLGASETEAFF
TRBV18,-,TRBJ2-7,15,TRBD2,TGTGCCAGCTCACCAGATAGCGGGAGTCGGTACGAGCAGTACTTC,CASSPDSGSRYEQYF
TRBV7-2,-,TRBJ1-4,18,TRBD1,TGTGCCAGCAGCTTAAGCTCCAACAGGGGATACACTAATGAAAAACTGTTTTTT,CASSLSSNRGYTNEKLFF
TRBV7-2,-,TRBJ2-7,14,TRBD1,TGTGCCAGCAGTTTACAGGGGTTTCTATCCGAGCAGTACTTC,CASSLQGFLSEQYF
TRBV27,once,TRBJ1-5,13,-,TGTGCCAGCAGTTACACCCTTAATCAGCCCCAGCATTTT,CASSYTLNQPQHF
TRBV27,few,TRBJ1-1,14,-,TGTGCCAGCAGACCGACGGGGTTGAACACTGAAGCTTTCTTT,CASRPTGLNTEAFF
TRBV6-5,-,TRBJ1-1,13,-,TGTGCCAGCACCCCCTCTGGGGAGACTGAAGCTTTCTTT,CASTPSGETEAFF
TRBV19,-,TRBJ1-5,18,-,TGTGCCAGTAGTAAGACAGCAACGGGCCTTTATAGCAATCAGCCCCAGCATTTT,CASSKTATGLYSNQPQHF
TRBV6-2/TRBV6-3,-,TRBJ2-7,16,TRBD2,TGTGCCAGCAGTTACTCGACTAGCGGGAGGTCCTACGAGCAGTACTTC,CASSYSTSGRSYEQYF
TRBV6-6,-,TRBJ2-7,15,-,TGTGCCAGCAGTTACGGCTCAGGGTCCCGCTACGAGCAGTACTTC,CASSYGSGSRYEQYF
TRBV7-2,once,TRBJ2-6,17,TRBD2,TGTGCCAGCTCTGTAAGCGGGAGGGGCTCTGGGGCCAACGTCCTGACTTTC,CASSVSGRGSGANVLTF
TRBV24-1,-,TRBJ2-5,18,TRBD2,TGTGCCACCAGTAAGGACAGGGCTAGCGGGAGCCCCGGCGAGACCCAGTACTTC,CATSKDRASGSPGETQYF
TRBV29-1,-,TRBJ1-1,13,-,TGCAGCGTTGAAGATTCGTTATCTGAAGCGGCTTTCTTT,CSVEDSLSEAAFF
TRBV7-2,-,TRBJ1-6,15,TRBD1,TGTGCCAGCAGCGCGACCGGGACAGGGAACTCACCCCTCCACTTT,CASSATGTGNSPLHF
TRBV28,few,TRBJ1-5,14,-,TGTGCCAGCAGTCCCCACGGGGGCAATCAGCCCCAGCATTTT,CASSPHGGNQPQHF
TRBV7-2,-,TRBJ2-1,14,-,TGTGCCAGCAGCTTACGGCAGGGTGGCAATGAGCAGTTCTTC,CASSLRQGGNEQFF
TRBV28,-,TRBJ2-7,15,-,TGTGCCAGCAGAGAAGGGCAGGGGAGACCCTACGAGCAGTACTTC,CASREGQGRPYEQYF
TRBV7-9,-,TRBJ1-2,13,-,TGTGCCAGCAGCTTGAATAGGGAGGGTGGCTACACCTTC,CASSLNREGGYTF
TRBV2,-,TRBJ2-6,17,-,TGTGCCAGCAGTGAAGAGGTTCGAGGGCTTGGGGCCAACGTCCTGACTTTC,CASSEEVRGLGANVLTF
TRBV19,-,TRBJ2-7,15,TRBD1,TGTGCCAGTAGTATAGGGGGGGGACAGGGATACGAGCAGTACTTC,CASSIGGGQGYEQYF
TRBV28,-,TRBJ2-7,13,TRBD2,TGTGCCATGTCTAGCGGGAGCCTCATTGGGATGCACTTC,CAMSSGSLIGMHF
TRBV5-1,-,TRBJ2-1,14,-,TGCGCCAGCAGCCCTAGGGGAGGTTCCGATGAGCAGTTCTTC,CASSPRGGSDEQFF
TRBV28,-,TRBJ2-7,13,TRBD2,TGTGCCAGCAGTTTAGGGGGGGGGTACGAGCAGTACTTC,CASSLGGGYEQYF
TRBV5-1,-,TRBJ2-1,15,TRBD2,TGCGCCAGCACGGCGGGAGGCCCATCCTACAATGAGCAGTTCTTC,CASTAGGPSYNEQFF
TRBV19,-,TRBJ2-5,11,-,TGTGCCAGTAGTATAGGGCAGACCCAGTACTTC,CASSIGQTQYF
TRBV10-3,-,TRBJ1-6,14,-,TGTGCCGCAAATAGGGGTTCCTATAATTCACCCCTCCACTTT,CAANRGSYNSPLHF
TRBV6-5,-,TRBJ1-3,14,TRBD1,TGTGCCAGCAGGCTACAGGGGTCTGGAAACACCATATATTTT,CASRLQGSGNTIYF
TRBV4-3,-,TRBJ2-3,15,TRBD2,TGCGCCAGCAGCCAGGGACTAGCGGACACAGATACGCAGTATTTT,CASSQGLADTDTQYF
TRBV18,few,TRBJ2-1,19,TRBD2,TGTGCCAGCTCACCAAAGATCCTTAGCGGGAGTGGATCCTACAATGAGCAGTTCTTC,CASSPKILSGSGSYNEQFF
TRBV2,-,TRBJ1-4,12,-,TGTGCCAGCAGCAGGGAGGGGGAAAAACTGTTTTTT,CASSREGEKLFF
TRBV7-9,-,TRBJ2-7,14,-,TGTGCCAGCAGCTCCCGAAGGAGGGTGGACGAGCAGTACTTC,CASSSRRRVDEQYF
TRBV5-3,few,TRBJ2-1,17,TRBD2,TGTGCCAGAAGCTCCCCTGGGACTAGCTTTTATTACAATGAGCAGTTCTTC,CARSSPGTSFYYNEQFF
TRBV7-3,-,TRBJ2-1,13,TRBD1,TGTGCCAGCAGCGTTGACAGGGACAATGAGCAGTTCTTC,CASSVDRDNEQFF
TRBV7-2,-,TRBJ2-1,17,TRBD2,TGTGCCAGCAGCTTAATTAGCGGGAGGGCCGGGATCAATGAGCAGTTCTTC,CASSLISGRAGINEQFF
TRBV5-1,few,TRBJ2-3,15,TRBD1,TGCGCCAGCAGCTCCGGGACAGGATACACAGATACGCAGTATTTT,CASSSGTGYTDTQYF
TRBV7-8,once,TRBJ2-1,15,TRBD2,TGTGCCAGCAGCGTGACTAGCGGGTCCTACAATGAGCAGTTCTTC,CASSVTSGSYNEQFF
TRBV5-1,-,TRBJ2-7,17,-,TGCGCCAGCAGCTTGGGGGGGTCTTTAGCGGATATGTACGAGCAGTACTTC,CASSLGGSLADMYEQYF
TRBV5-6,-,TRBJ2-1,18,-,TGTGCCAGCAGCTTCTACAGGGTCAACCCATTTCTAAGTAATGAGCAGTTCTTC,CASSFYRVNPFLSNEQFF
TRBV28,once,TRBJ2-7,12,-,TGTGCCAGCAGTCTAACCGTCTACGAGCAGTACTTC,CASSLTVYEQYF
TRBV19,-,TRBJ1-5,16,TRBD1,TGTGCCAGTAGGGTTGCCCCTGGACAGGCGGGTCAGCCCCAGCATTTT,CASRVAPGQAGQPQHF
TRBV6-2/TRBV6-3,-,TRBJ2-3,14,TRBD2,TGTGCCAGCAGTTACGGGACTAGAATAGATACGCAGTATTTT,CASSYGTRIDTQYF
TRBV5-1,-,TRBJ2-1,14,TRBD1,TGCGCCAGCAGCACCCGGACAGGGATCGATGAGCAGTTCTTC,CASSTRTGIDEQFF
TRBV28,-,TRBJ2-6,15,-,TGTGCCAGCAGAGCTCCAGGGGCTGGGGCCAACGTCCTGACTTTC,CASRAPGAGANVLTF
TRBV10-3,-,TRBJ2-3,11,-,TGTGCCATCGGAGGGCCAGATACGCAGTATTTT,CAIGGPDTQYF
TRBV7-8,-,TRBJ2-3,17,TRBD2,TGTGCCAGCAGCTTAGCAAGACTAGCGGCGGGCACAGATACGCAGTATTTT,CASSLARLAAGTDTQYF
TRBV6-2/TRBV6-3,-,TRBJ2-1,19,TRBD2,TGTGCCAGCACCCCCCTTACTGCTGGGGGGGGACTCTCCTACAATGAGCAGTTCTTC,CASTPLTAGGGLSYNEQFF
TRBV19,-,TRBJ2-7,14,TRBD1,TGTGCCAGTCGAGACAGGGTCCCCCCGTGGGAGCAGTACTTC,CASRDRVPPWEQYF
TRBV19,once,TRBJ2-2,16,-,TGTGCCAGTAGCATCCTGGGAGCCGCGAACACCGGGGAGCTGTTTTTT,CASSILGAANTGELFF
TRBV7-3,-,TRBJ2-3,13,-,TGTGCCAGCAGCTCCTCTCCCACAGATACGCAGTATTTT,CASSSSPTDTQYF
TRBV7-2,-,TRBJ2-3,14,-,TGTGCCAGCAGCTTATCAAGCCCCCGGGATACGCAGTATTTT,CASSLSSPRDTQYF